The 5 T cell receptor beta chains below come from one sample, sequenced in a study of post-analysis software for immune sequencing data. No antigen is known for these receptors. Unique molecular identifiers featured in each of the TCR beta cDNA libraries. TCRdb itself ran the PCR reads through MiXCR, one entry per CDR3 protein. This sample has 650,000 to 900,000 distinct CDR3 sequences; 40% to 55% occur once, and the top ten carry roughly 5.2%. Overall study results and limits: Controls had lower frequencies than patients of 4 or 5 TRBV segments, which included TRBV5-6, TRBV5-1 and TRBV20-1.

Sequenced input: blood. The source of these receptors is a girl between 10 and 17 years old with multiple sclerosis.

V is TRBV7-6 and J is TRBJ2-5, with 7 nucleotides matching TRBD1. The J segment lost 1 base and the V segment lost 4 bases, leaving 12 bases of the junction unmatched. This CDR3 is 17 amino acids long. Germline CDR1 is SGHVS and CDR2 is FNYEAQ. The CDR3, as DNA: TGTGCCAGCAGCTCCGAAAGTTGGGACAGCATCCAAGAGACCCAGTACTTC. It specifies CASSSESWDSIQETQYF.

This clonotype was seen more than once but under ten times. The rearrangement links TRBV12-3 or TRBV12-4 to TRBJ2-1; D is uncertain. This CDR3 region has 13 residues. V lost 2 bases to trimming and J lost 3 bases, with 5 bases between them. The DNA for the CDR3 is TGTGCCAGCAGTTTATTTAGCTACAATGAGCAGTTCTTC. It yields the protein CASSLFSYNEQFF.

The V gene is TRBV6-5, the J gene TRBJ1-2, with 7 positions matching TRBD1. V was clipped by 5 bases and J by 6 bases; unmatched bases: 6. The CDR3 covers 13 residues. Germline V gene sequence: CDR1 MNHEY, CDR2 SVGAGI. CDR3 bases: TGTGCCAGCAGTGACAGGGCAAGAGATGGCTACACCTTC. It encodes CASSDRARDGYTF.

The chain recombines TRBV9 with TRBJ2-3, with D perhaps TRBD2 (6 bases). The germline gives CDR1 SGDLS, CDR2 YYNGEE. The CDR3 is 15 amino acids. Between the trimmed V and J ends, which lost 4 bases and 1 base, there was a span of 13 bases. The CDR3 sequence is CASSSRLVGTDTQYF. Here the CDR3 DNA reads TGTGCCAGCAGCTCACGACTAGTAGGCACAGATACGCAGTATTTT.

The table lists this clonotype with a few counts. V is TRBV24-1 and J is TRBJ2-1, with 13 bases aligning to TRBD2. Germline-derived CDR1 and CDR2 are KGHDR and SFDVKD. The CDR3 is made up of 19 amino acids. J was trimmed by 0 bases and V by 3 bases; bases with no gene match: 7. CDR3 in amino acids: CATSDPRTSGGSSYNEQFF. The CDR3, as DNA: TGTGCCACCAGTGATCCTAGGACTAGCGGGGGAAGCTCCTACAATGAGCAGTTCTTC.